This entry lists 7 T cell receptor beta chains sequenced from one sample in a study of T cell repertoires in cytomegalovirus infection. No cognate antigen is known for these TCRs. TCRdb processed the reads anew with MiXCR; each CDR3 protein has one entry. The sample has tens of thousands of distinct CDR3 sequences; about a fifth are singletons. The material was CD8+ T cells from cultured PBMCs, obtained from culture after CMV antigen stimulation. Receptor source: a human donor in good health (CMV status not recorded). Some clones in this sample may be carry-over from other donors' samples.

This clonotype appeared a few times. The chain couples TRBV7-8 to TRBJ2-5; D remains unclear. V was trimmed by 1 base and J by 5 bases, leaving 8 bases between them. The CDR3 runs 13 residues. Germline values: CDR1 SGHVS, CDR2 FQNEAQ. The CDR3 bases are TGTGCCAGCAGCTTAGACCCGCGCGAGACCCAGTACTTC. Translated: CASSLDPRETQYF. Looking up the rest from reference TRBV7-8 and TRBJ2-5 gives the full variable domain: GAGVSQSPRYKVAKRGQDVALRCDPISGHVSLFWYQQALGQGPEFLTYFQNEAQLDKSGLPSDRFFAERPEGSVSTLKIQRTQQEDSAVYLCASSLDPRETQYFGPGTRLLVL.

V gene TRBV20-1 combines with J gene TRBJ2-1; 10 bases map to TRBD2. Trimming cost V 0 bases and J 10 bases; bases outside gene matches: 9. CDR1 and CDR2 (germline): DFQATT, SNEGSKA (reference sequence). This CDR3 is built from 15 residues. DNA for the CDR3: TGCAGTGCTAGAGACGGGACTAGCGCTGTAGGGGAGCAGTTCTTC. Translated: CSARDGTSAVGEQFF.

With regard to this clonotype: A much larger clone differs from this one at a single base, so this may be a read error. The V call is TRBV18, the J call TRBJ2-2; D could derive from TRBD1 or TRBD2 (5 bases each). Trimming took off 3 bases at V and 9 bases at J, with 17 bases between the two ends. CDR3 length: 15 amino acids. Germline V gene lookup returns CDR1 KGHSH and CDR2 LQKENI. DNA for the CDR3: TGTGCCAGCTCACCGTTCGGGACCCTCCCCTGGGAGCTGTTTTTT. It yields the protein CASSPFGTLPWELFF.

The chain recombines TRBV20-1 with TRBJ2-1; 14 bases line up with TRBD2. J lost 3 bases, V lost 6 bases, and 10 bases had no gene match. The CDR3 loop spans 17 amino acids. The germline V gene encodes CDR1 DFQATT and CDR2 SNEGSKA (reference sequence). The CDR3: CSALTRLAGGRYNEQFF. The CDR3 DNA follows: TGCAGTGCCCTCACAAGACTAGCGGGAGGGCGCTACAATGAGCAGTTCTTC.

The rearrangement uses TRBV4-3 and TRBJ1-2, with TRBD1 matching 8 bases. CDR1 is LGHNA, CDR2 YSLEER, per germline. The CDR3 is made up of 16 amino acids. The J segment lost 2 bases and the V segment lost 3 bases, leaving 8 bases of the junction unmatched. This chain's CDR3 is CASSHAGTGGNYGYTF. CDR3 DNA: TGCGCCAGCAGCCACGCCGGGACAGGAGGGAACTATGGCTACACCTTC.

This clonotype was counted ten times or more. This chain connects TRBV20-1 to TRBJ2-3; D gene ambiguous. Looked up from germline, CDR1 is DFQATT and CDR2 is SNEGSKA (reference sequence). V shed 7 bases and J shed 2 bases, with 10 bases lying between them. This CDR3 has 12 residues. CDR3 coding DNA: TGCAGTGTCCCAGACCCCACAGATACGCAGTATTTT. Its translation is CSVPDPTDTQYF.

The J gene is TRBJ1-2, the V gene TRBV19; D unresolved. V gave up 7 bases and J gave up 0 bases, with 12 bases separating them. The CDR3 runs to 14 residues. Germline CDR1 reads LNHDA; CDR2 reads SQIVND (reference sequence). The CDR3 is CASNADGANYGYTF. The CDR3 DNA follows: TGTGCCAGTAACGCGGACGGAGCTAACTATGGCTACACCTTC. The full variable domain, completed using reference TRBV19 and TRBJ1-2, is DGGITQSPKYLFRKEGQNVTLSCEQNLNHDAMYWYRQDPGQGLRLIYYSQIVNDFQKGDIAEGYSVSREKKESFPLTVTSAQKNPTAFYLCASNADGANYGYTFGSGTRLTVV.